The 14 T cell receptor beta chains below were found in one sample sequenced in a study of cytomegalovirus exposure and HLA in healthy donors. TCRdb's copy holds only in-frame clones and misses some; the assay was immunoSEQ multiplex PCR. Altogether roughly 76,000 clones are present, around 94% being singletons, with the ten largest covering about 1.6%. The sample taken for sequencing was PBMCs. The receptors were sampled from a man younger than 35 in good health and CMV-seropositive.

The chain links TRBV10-3 to TRBJ2-7; a possible D gene is TRBD1 (6 bases). CDR1 is ENHRY and CDR2 is SYGVKD in the germline V gene. This CDR3 comprises 14 residues. Trimming shortened V by 0 bases and J by 3 bases, and 9 bases separated the two germline ends. In DNA form, the CDR3 reads TGTGCCATCAGTGAGTCGTCACAGGGCTACGAGCAGTACTTC. It translates to CAISESSQGYEQYF.

V gene TRBV28 combines with J gene TRBJ1-2; 7 nucleotides line up with TRBD1. Germline V gives CDR1 MDHEN, CDR2 SYDVKM. V gave up 4 bases and J gave up 1 base; unmatched junction bases: 6. There are 15 residues in the CDR3. CDR3: CASSSTGEVNYGYTF. The CDR3 DNA follows: TGTGCCAGCAGTTCAACAGGGGAGGTTAACTATGGCTACACCTTC.

About this clone itself: The junction departs from germline at one end; a sequencing error may be responsible. V gene TRBV7-7 combines with J gene TRBJ2-3; 8 bases agree with TRBD2. The CDR3 is 16 residues long. Germline CDR1 reads SSHAT; CDR2 reads FNYEAQ (reference sequence). CDR3 in DNA: TGTGCTAGCAGCTTAGGCCCTAGCGGGAGCACAGATACGCAGTATTTT. Protein product: CASSLGPSGSTDTQYF.

The V and J genes are TRBV11-2 and TRBJ2-7, with a weak D call TRBD2 (6 bases). Trimming took 4 bases from V and 7 from J, leaving 23 bases between them. Germline V gives CDR1 SGHAT, CDR2 FQNNGV. This CDR3 has 16 amino acids. The CDR3 DNA reads as TGTGCCAGCAGCTCCCAAACCCTTGGCGGGATAGAGGAGCAGTACTTC. Translating gives CASSSQTLGGIEEQYF.

This chain connects TRBV4-1 to TRBJ2-6; D possibly corresponds to TRBD1 (5 bases). The V gene's germline CDR1 is MGHRA and CDR2 YSYEKL. The CDR3 is made up of 14 amino acids. V was shortened by 6 bases and J by 3 bases, with 9 bases between the two germline ends. DNA of the CDR3: TGCGCCAGCAGGGGAACAGGTGGGGCCAACGTCCTGACTTTC. This sequence encodes CASRGTGGANVLTF.

V and J are TRBV7-9 and TRBJ1-2; 7 bases align to TRBD1. This CDR3 is built from 14 residues. J was trimmed by 7 bases and V by 4 bases; bases with no gene match: 9. Germline lookup yields CDR1 SEHNR and CDR2 FQNEAQ (reference sequence). CDR3 nucleotides: TGTGCCAGCAGCTCCGACGGCAGGGGGTTTGGCTACACCTTC. Protein sequence: CASSSDGRGFGYTF.

The rearrangement joins TRBV5-1 to TRBJ2-1; 9 bases fit TRBD1. With V trimmed by 3 bases and J by 7 bases, 5 bases remained unmatched. Germline V CDR1 and CDR2: SGHRS, YFSETQ. The CDR3 is 14 amino acids. The CDR3 reads CASSSGQGRNEQFF. The CDR3 nucleotides read TGCGCCAGCAGCTCGGGACAGGGAAGGAATGAGCAGTTCTTC.

The V gene is TRBV30, the J gene TRBJ1-4, with 9 bases lining up with TRBD1. Trimming removed 1 base from V and 5 bases from J; junction bases left unmatched: 11. Germline CDR1 reads GTSNPN; CDR2 reads SVGIG (reference sequence). The CDR3 runs to 17 residues. The CDR3 loop reads CAWSEGTGPVHNEKLFF. As DNA, the CDR3 is TGTGCCTGGAGTGAGGGGACAGGGCCCGTTCACAATGAAAAACTGTTTTTT.

The chain carries TRBV27 and TRBJ2-1; 10 nucleotides match TRBD1. CDR3 length: 15 amino acids. Germline loops: CDR1 MNHEY, CDR2 SMNVEV (reference sequence). V was clipped by 8 bases and J by 8 bases; unmatched bases: 12. The CDR3 sequence: CASGRWDRGKDEQFF. The CDR3 DNA reads TGTGCCAGCGGGAGATGGGACAGGGGCAAGGATGAGCAGTTCTTC.

This sequence joins TRBV11-3 and TRBJ2-6; 9 positions match TRBD2. The germline V gene has CDR1 SGHNT and CDR2 YENEEA. The junction had 11 bases not matched to a gene; V was cut back by 4 bases and J by 1 base. The CDR3 consists of 19 residues. In nucleotides, the CDR3 is TGTGCCAGCAGCTGGCAGGGGACTAGCTGGCAGTCTGGGGCCAACGTCCTGACTTTC. Its translation: CASSWQGTSWQSGANVLTF. Complete variable domain (other parts from reference TRBV11-3 and TRBJ2-6): EAGVVQSPRYKIIEKKQPVAFWCNPISGHNTLYWYLQNLGQGPELLIRYENEEAVDDSQLPKDRFSAERLKGVDSTLKIQPAELGDSAVYLCASSWQGTSWQSGANVLTFGAGSRLTVL.

The rearrangement uses TRBV6-1 and TRBJ2-3; 7 nucleotides match TRBD2. The CDR3 spans 14 residues. The J segment lost 5 bases and the V segment lost 7 bases, leaving 9 bases of the junction unmatched. Germline loops: CDR1 MNHNS, CDR2 SASEGT. The CDR3 DNA sequence: TGTGCCAGCACCGAGGGAGGGCCCAAAGATACGCAGTATTTT. Its translation is CASTEGGPKDTQYF.

The CDR3 DNA follows: TGTGCCAGCAGTGGTGGGACTGGAGACTACGAGCAGTACTTC. Translated, it gives CASSGGTGDYEQYF. This chain links TRBV2 with TRBJ2-7; D is perhaps TRBD2 (6 bases). Germline assignment: CDR1 SNHLY and CDR2 FYNNEI. Trimming pared 4 bases from V and 3 bases from J, leaving 13 bases between. The CDR3 covers 14 residues.

DNA for the CDR3: TGCGCCAGTAGTGGAGGGCAAGAGACCCAGTACTTC. Protein: CASSGGQETQYF. The V call is TRBV5-1, the J call TRBJ2-5; D might be TRBD2 (6 bases). The CDR3 spans 12 residues. Trimming took 8 bases from V and 2 from J, leaving 10 bases between them. Germline V gene sequence: CDR1 SGHRS, CDR2 YFSETQ.

This clone has more than one count but fewer than ten. The genes are TRBV30 and TRBJ2-3; 13 positions match TRBD2. The germline V gene has CDR1 GTSNPN and CDR2 SVGIG (reference sequence). This CDR3 is built from 16 residues. V was pared by 1 base and J by 5 bases, with 6 bases of the junction left unmatched. As DNA, the CDR3 is TGTGCCTGGAGTGCTAGGACTAGCGGGAGATTAGATACGCAGTATTTT. This encodes CAWSARTSGRLDTQYF.